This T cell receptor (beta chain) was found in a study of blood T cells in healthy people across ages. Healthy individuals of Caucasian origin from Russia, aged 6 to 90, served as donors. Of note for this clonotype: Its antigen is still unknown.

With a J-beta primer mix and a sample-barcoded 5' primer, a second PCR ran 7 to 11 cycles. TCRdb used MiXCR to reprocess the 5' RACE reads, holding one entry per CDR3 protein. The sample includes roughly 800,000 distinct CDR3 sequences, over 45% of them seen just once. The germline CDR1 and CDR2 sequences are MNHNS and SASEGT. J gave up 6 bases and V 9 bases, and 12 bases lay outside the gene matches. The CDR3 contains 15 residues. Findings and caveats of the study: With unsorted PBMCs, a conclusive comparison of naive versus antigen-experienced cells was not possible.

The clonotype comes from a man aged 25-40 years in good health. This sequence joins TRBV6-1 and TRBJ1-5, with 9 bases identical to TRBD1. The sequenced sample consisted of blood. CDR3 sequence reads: CARAKQGALGQPQHF. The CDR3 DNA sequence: TGTGCCAGAGCCAAACAGGGGGCTCTGGGTCAGCCCCAGCATTTT.